The 8 T cell receptor beta chains in this list originate from one sample, sequenced in a study of technical replicates of blood from a handful of donors. Libraries were prepared by immunoSEQ multiplex PCR; TCRdb keeps only in-frame clonotypes and omits some of them. The profile shows 58,000 or so clones, approximately 83% of them singletons. The sample consisted of PBMCs. The source is a human donor in good health. Some clones in this sample may be carry-over from other donors' samples.

This clone was detected once. The rearrangement joins TRBV19 to TRBJ2-7; 8 bases line up with TRBD1. Germline lookup yields CDR1 LNHDA and CDR2 SQIVND (reference sequence). J gave up 3 bases and V 2 bases, and 3 bases lay outside the gene matches. This CDR3 is 14 amino acids long. CDR3 DNA sequence: TGTGCCAGTAGTATATCAGGGGGCGACTACGAGCAGTACTTC. This translates into CASSISGGDYEQYF.

This clone was detected only once. The chain combines TRBV4-2 with TRBJ2-2; 9 nucleotides align to TRBD2. CDR3 length equals 16 residues. Germline CDR1 is LGHNA and CDR2 is YNFKEQ. With V trimmed by 4 bases and J by 6 bases, 9 bases remained unmatched. The DNA for the CDR3 is TGTGCCAGCAGCCTGAGGCTAGCGGGAAATTCCGGGGAGCTGTTTTTT. As protein: CASSLRLAGNSGELFF.

The J gene is TRBJ2-5, the V gene TRBV5-1, with TRBD2 matching 12 bases. This CDR3 region has 15 residues. Germline V lookup: CDR1 SGHRS, CDR2 YFSETQ. The junction had 2 bases not matched to a gene; V was cut back by 3 bases and J by 2 bases. The CDR3 DNA reads TGCGCCAGCAGCTGGACTAGCGGGAAACAAGAGACCCAGTACTTC. Translation gives CASSWTSGKQETQYF.

The chain joins TRBV18 to TRBJ2-1; weak D call: TRBD2 (6 bases). Trimming cost V 3 bases and J 4 bases, with 19 bases left between them. The CDR3 is 17 residues long. The V gene's germline CDR1 is KGHSH and CDR2 LQKENI. The CDR3 protein is CASSPVGERRGYNEQFF. CDR3 bases: TGTGCCAGCTCACCGGTAGGAGAGCGGAGGGGTTACAATGAGCAGTTCTTC.

The chain uses TRBV19 and TRBJ1-2; D is perhaps TRBD1 (5 bases). The CDR3 extends over 13 amino acids. Trimming shortened V by 3 bases and J by 8 bases, and 13 bases separated the two germline ends. Germline V gene data show CDR1 as LNHDA and CDR2 as SQIVND (reference sequence). CDR3 residues: CASSIYQGEGYTF. Written as DNA, the CDR3 is TGTGCCAGTAGTATTTACCAGGGCGAAGGCTACACCTTC. The entire variable domain, with the rest obtained from reference TRBV19 and TRBJ1-2, is as follows: DGGITQSPKYLFRKEGQNVTLSCEQNLNHDAMYWYRQDPGQGLRLIYYSQIVNDFQKGDIAEGYSVSREKKESFPLTVTSAQKNPTAFYLCASSIYQGEGYTFGSGTRLTVV.

The chain employs TRBV21-1 and TRBJ1-5. TRBV21-1 is a listed pseudogene. This CDR3 has 15 residues. This chain's CDR3 is CASSSEGEVNQPQHF. The DNA for the CDR3 is TGTGCCAGCAGCAGTGAGGGTGAGGTCAATCAGCCCCAGCATTTT.

This clone was seen a handful of times. The chain employs TRBV18 and TRBJ1-1; D call uncertain. This CDR3 region has 13 residues. Germline-derived CDR1 and CDR2 are KGHSH and LQKENI. V lost 3 bases and J lost 8, with 13 bases in between. For the CDR3, the DNA is TGTGCCAGCTCACCTGTCCCTACCCGCGAAGCTTTCTTT. It encodes CASSPVPTREAFF. The full variable domain, in which reference TRBV18 and TRBJ1-1 provide the parts outside the CDR3, is NAGVMQNPRHLVRRRGQEARLRCSPMKGHSHVYWYRQLPEEGLKFMVYLQKENIIDESGMPKERFSAEFPKEGPSILRIQQVVRGDSAAYFCASSPVPTREAFFGQGTRLTVV.

The rearrangement joins TRBV9 to TRBJ1-1; 8 bases align to TRBD1. J lost 3 bases, V lost 0 bases, and 7 bases had no gene match. CDR3 length equals 16 residues. Germline V gene lookup returns CDR1 SGDLS and CDR2 YYNGEE. The CDR3 loop is CASSVDIRTGYTEAFF. The CDR3 DNA is TGTGCCAGCAGCGTAGATATCAGGACAGGGTACACTGAAGCTTTCTTT.